This TCR beta chain was profiled in a study of cytomegalovirus exposure and HLA in healthy donors. Study findings and constraints: Among TCR beta chains, those listed as cytomegalovirus-associated numbered under 200.

Per the germline V gene, CDR1 is LGHNA and CDR2 is YNFKEQ. The CDR3 length is 16 residues. Between the trimmed V and J ends, which lost 0 bases and 4 bases, there was a span of 13 bases. Of note for this clone: The antigen is unknown.

Vbeta (60) and Jbeta (13) primers were used in the PCR. Produced via immunoSEQ multiplex PCR; TCRdb's table is partial and in-frame only. The top ten clones hold around 2.2% of a sample with around 150,000 clones, approximately 75% of them seen once. The V gene is TRBV4-2, the J gene TRBJ1-3, with a possible D match to TRBD1 (6 bases). Sequenced sample: PBMCs. The origin of this receptor is a man in his fifties in good health and CMV-seropositive. CDR3 nucleotides: TGTGCCAGCAGCCAAGATCCGGGCGGGGGCGGAAACACCATATATTTT. Translated: CASSQDPGGGGNTIYF.